This T cell receptor beta chain was sequenced for a study of T cell clones after liver transplantation. As for the study in general: Post-transplant blood was tracked for graft-donor-reactive T cell clones identified in a pre-transplant mixed lymphocyte reaction. Standard immunosuppression, with no induction, continued until 12-24 months after transplant.

Method: immunoSEQ multiplex PCR; TCRdb's copy keeps in-frame clones and lacks some. The sample records around 100,000 clones, around 83% being singletons. CDR3 size: 15 residues. Trimming took off 0 bases at V and 5 bases at J, with 13 bases between the two ends. Germline CDR1 and CDR2: SNHLY and FYNNEI. Unstimulated PBMCs were sorted into CD3+CD4+ and CD3+CD8+ populations. The chain joins TRBV2 to TRBJ1-1; tentative D call: TRBD1 (5 bases). This TCR was sampled from a human donor who received a liver transplant. Specimen: CD4+ T cells from blood, collected before liver transplant. The CDR3 protein is CASSEARGGGTEAFF. The CDR3 DNA reads TGTGCCAGCAGTGAAGCGCGAGGCGGGGGGACTGAAGCTTTCTTT.